This entry features one T cell receptor (beta chain) sequence. Its cognate antigen has yet to be identified. Nothing much larger sits one base from this clone, and base qualities are not available. The CDR3 goes from the cysteine to the phenylalanine over 14 residues. Only the CDR3 part of the read is kept: 42 bases, read in frame from the first base. Taken from the germline V gene, the CDR1 and CDR2 loops are SGHRS and YFSETQ. The trim is 4 bases for V and 4 bases for J, with a gap of 14 bases between the germline ends. This record comes from a study of CD8 T cells in ankylosing spondylitis (dated by TCRdb to 2017 to 2019). Concerning the study at large: T cell receptor beta repertoires were profiled in healthy donors and ankylosing spondylitis patients so that disease-linked TCR variants could be found. In total, the full study cohort was made up of 95 to 110 healthy donors and 25 ankylosing spondylitis patients. Peripheral blood samples were taken, and synovial fluid was additionally collected from ankylosing spondylitis patients. Paper-wide results and their limitations: A TCR beta motif of about 8 highly homologous amino acid variants appeared characteristic of blood from ankylosing spondylitis patients. In peripheral blood, the disease-linked clones were found at relatively low frequencies and had a CD8+ phenotype. Some motif variants had previously been reported in the synovial fluid and blood of reactive arthritis patients, which suggests shared mechanisms of disease initiation. According to the report, matched synovial fluid samples from ankylosing spondylitis patients were significantly enriched for the disease-linked clones.

For sequencing, an Illumina HiSeq 2500 was employed. TCR beta libraries were prepared by quantitative 5'-RACE with molecular barcodes. On the authors' methods: Disease-linked TCR variants were identified with a new computational method built on a probabilistic model of VDJ rearrangement. TCRdb ran its own pipeline on the public reads, namely fastp trimming at Q25 and MiXCR clone calling, and kept in-frame beta chains. Rows are unified per CDR3 protein, each entry keeping the most common DNA and genes. The V and J calls and clone size come from TCRdb's table, not from the authors' own analysis. In all, the sample holds about 250,000 distinct CDR3 sequences, and roughly 32% of those were seen once. The top ten hold approximately 4.6% of the sample.

This chain joins TRBV5-1 to TRBJ1-1, and TRBD1 may be the D gene, going by 5 matching bases. This receptor was obtained from a male donor with ankylosing spondylitis or in good health (not recorded which). Sequencing was performed on blood, either unsorted or a sorted T cell fraction (not recorded which). The DNA is TGCGCCAGCAGCCTGAACGGGGGGGGCACTGAAGCTTTCTTT. The resulting protein is CASSLNGGGTEAFF.